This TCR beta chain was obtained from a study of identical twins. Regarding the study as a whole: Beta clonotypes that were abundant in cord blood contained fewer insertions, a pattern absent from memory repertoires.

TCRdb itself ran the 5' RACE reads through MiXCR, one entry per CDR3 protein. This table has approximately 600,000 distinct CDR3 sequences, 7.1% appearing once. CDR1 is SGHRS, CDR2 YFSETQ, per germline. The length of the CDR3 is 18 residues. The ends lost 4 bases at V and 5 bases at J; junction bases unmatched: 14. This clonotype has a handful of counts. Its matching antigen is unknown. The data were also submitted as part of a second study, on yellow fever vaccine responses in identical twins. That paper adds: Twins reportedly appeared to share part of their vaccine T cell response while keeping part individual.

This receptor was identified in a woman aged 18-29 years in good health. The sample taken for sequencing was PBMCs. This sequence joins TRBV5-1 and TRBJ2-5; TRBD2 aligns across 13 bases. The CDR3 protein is CASSRYWTSGSYVETQYF. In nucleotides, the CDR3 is TGCGCCAGCAGCCGATACTGGACTAGCGGGAGTTACGTCGAGACCCAGTACTTC. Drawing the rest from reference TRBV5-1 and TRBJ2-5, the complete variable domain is KAGVTQTPRYLIKTRGQQVTLSCSPISGHRSVSWYQQTPGQGLQFLFEYFSETQRNKGNFPGRFSGRQFSNSRSEMNVSTLELGDSALYLCASSRYWTSGSYVETQYFGPGTRLLVL.